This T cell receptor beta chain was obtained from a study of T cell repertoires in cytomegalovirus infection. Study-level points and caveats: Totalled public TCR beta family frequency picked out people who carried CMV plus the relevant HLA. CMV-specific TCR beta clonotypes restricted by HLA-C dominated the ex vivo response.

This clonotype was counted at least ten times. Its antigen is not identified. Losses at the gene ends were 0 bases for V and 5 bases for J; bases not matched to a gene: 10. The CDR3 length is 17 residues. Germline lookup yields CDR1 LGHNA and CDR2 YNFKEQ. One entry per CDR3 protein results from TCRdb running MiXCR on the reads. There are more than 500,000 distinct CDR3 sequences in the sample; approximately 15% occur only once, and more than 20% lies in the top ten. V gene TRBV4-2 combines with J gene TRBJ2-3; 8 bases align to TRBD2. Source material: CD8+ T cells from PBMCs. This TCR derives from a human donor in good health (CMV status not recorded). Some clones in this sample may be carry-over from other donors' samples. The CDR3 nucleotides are TGTGCCAGCAGCCAAGATGACGGGAGGGGAATCGGAGATACGCAGTATTTT. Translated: CASSQDDGRGIGDTQYF.